At least ten counts were recorded for the clone carrying this TCR beta chain. Its antigen is not identified. TCRdb fed the 5' RACE reads into MiXCR, producing one record per CDR3 protein. This repertoire shows around 550,000 distinct CDR3 sequences, about 15% found once; its top ten account for nearly 0.45%. This CDR3 has 14 residues. The germline V and J ends were trimmed by 6 bases and 0 bases, with 11 bases remaining between them. These data come from a study of identical twins. General study points: The presence of invariant MAIT and iNKT cells could partly confound analyses of zero-insertion sequences.

This sample also belongs to another study, concerning yellow fever vaccine responses in identical twins. This second study notes: Twins showed a vaccine T cell response that reportedly seemed partly convergent, partly personalized.

Source material: CD4+ T cells sorted from blood. The origin of this receptor is a young woman in good health. This chain links TRBV12-3 or TRBV12-4 with TRBJ2-5; possible D gene TRBD2, 5 bases. The chain's CDR3 is CASSPPDYQETQYF. Here the CDR3 DNA reads TGTGCCAGCAGCCCACCGGACTACCAAGAGACCCAGTACTTC.